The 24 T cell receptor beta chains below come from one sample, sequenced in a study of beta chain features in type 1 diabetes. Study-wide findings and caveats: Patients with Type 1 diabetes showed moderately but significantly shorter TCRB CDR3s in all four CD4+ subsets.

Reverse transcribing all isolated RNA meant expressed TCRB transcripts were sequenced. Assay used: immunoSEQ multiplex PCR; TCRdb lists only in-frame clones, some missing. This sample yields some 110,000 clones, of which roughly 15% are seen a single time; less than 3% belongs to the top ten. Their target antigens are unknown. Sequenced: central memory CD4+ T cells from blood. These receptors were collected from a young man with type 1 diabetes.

CDR3 in amino acids: CASTTAGGTGPYEQYF. The DNA of the CDR3 is TGTGCCAGCACCACCGCCGGAGGGACAGGGCCCTACGAGCAGTACTTC. The genes are TRBV28 and TRBJ2-7; 9 bases match TRBD1. CDR3 length: 16 residues. Germline V CDR1 and CDR2: MDHEN, SYDVKM. The V gene end was trimmed by 7 bases and the J gene end by 2 bases; junction bases not matched to a gene: 12.

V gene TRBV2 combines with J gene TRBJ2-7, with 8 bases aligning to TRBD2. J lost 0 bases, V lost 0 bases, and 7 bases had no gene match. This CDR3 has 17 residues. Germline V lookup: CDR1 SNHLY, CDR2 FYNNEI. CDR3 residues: CASSEATGGTGSYEQYF. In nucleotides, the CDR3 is TGTGCCAGCAGTGAAGCTACGGGGGGGACGGGCTCCTACGAGCAGTACTTC.

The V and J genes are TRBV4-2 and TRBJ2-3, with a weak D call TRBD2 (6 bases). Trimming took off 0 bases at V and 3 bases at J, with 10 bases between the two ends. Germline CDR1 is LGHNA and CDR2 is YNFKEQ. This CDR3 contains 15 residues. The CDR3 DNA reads TGTGCCAGCAGCCAAGATGGGGGGTTAACAGATACGCAGTATTTT. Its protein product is CASSQDGGLTDTQYF.

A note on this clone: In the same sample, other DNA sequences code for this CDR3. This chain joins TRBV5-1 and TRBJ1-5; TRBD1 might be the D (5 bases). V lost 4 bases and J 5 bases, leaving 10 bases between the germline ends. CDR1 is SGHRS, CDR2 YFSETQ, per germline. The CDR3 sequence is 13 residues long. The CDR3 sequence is CASSLGADQPQHF. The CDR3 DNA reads TGCGCCAGCAGCCTAGGGGCCGATCAGCCCCAGCATTTT.

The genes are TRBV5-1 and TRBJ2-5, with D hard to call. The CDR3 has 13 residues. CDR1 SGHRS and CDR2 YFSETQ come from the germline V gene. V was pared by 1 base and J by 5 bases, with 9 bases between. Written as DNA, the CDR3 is TGCGCCAGCAGCTTGAGTGTTGCTGAGACCCAGTACTTC. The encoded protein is CASSLSVAETQYF.

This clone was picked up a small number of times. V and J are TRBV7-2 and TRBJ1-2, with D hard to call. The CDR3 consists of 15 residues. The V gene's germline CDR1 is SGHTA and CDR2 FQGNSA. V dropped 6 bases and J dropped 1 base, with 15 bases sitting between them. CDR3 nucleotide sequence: TGTGCCAGCAGTTTCCGGGTACGGGATAACTATGGCTACACCTTC. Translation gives CASSFRVRDNYGYTF.

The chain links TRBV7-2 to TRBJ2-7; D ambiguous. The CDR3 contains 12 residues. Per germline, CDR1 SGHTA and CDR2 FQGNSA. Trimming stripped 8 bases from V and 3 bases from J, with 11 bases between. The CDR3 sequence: CASQDRYYEQYF. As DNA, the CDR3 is TGTGCCAGCCAGGACCGCTACTACGAGCAGTACTTC.

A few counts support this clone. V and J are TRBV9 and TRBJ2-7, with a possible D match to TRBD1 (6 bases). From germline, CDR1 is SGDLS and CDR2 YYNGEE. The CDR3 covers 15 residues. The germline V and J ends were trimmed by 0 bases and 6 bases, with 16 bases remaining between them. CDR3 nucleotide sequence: TGTGCCAGCAGCGTAGAGGGTAGAGGCAGGGGCGAGCAGTACTTC. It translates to CASSVEGRGRGEQYF. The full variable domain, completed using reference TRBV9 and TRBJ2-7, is DSGVTQTPKHLITATGQRVTLRCSPRSGDLSVYWYQQSLDQGLQFLIQYYNGEERAKGNILERFSAQQFPDLHSELNLSSLELGDSALYFCASSVEGRGRGEQYFGPGTRLTVT.

CDR3 coding DNA: TGTGCCAGCAGTTCATACGCGGGGGGCCCGGTGGAGACCCAGTACTTC. Amino acid sequence: CASSSYAGGPVETQYF. V usage is TRBV6-5 and J usage is TRBJ2-5; TRBD2 matches at 8 bases. The CDR3 contains 16 residues. The V segment lost 4 bases and the J segment 5 bases; nucleotides outside the gene matches: 12. Looked up from germline, CDR1 is MNHEY and CDR2 is SVGAGI.

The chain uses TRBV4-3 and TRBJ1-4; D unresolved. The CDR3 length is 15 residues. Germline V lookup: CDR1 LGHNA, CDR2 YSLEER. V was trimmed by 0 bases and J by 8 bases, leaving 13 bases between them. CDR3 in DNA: TGCGCCAGCAGCCAAGAAGGTTGGGGTGGGGAAAAACTGTTTTTT. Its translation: CASSQEGWGGEKLFF.

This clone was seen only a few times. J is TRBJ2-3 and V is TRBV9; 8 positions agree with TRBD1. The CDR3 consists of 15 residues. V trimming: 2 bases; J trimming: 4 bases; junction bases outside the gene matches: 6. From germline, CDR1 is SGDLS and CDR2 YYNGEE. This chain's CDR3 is CASSVNPGGADTQYF. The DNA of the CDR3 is TGTGCCAGCAGCGTGAATCCAGGGGGCGCAGATACGCAGTATTTT.

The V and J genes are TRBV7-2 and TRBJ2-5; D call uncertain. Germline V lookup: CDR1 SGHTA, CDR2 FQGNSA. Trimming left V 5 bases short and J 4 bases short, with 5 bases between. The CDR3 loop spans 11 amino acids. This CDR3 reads CASSLSETQYF. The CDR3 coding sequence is TGTGCCAGCAGCCTATCAGAGACCCAGTACTTC.

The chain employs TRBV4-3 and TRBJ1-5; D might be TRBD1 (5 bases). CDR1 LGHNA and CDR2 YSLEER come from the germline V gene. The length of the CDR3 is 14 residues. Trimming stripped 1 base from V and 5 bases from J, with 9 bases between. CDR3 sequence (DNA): TGCGCCAGCAGCCAAGTATCGGGGGATCAGCCCCAGCATTTT. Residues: CASSQVSGDQPQHF.

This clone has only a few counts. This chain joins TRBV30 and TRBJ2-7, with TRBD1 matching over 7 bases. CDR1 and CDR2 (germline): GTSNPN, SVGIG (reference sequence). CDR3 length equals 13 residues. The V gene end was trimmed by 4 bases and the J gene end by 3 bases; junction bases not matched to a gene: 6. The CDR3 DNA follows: TGTGCCTGGATGGGGGACAGCTTCTACGAGCAGTACTTC. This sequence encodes CAWMGDSFYEQYF.

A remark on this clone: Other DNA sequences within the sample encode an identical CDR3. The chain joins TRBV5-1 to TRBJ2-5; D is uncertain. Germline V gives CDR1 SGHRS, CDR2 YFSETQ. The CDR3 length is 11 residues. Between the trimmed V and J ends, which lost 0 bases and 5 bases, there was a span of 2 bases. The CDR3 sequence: CASSLAETQYF. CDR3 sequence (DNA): TGCGCCAGCAGCTTGGCGGAGACCCAGTACTTC.

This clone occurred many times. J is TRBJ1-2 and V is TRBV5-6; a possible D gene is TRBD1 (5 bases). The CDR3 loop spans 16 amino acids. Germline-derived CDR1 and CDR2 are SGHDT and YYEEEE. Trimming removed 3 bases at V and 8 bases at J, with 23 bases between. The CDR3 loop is CASSWYRSILRVGYTF. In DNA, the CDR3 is TGTGCCAGCAGCTGGTACAGGTCGATACTTCGGGTAGGCTACACCTTC.

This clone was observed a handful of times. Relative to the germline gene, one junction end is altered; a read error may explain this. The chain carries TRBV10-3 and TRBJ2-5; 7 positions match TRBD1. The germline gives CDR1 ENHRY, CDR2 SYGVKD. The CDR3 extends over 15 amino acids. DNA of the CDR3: TGTGCCAGCAGTTACCCTAACAGGGGTCAAGAGACCCAGTACTTC. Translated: CASSYPNRGQETQYF.

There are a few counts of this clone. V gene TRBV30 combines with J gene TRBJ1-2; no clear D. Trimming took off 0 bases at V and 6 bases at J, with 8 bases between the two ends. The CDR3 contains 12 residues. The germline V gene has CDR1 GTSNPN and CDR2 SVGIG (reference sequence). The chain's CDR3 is CAWSVQGHGYTF. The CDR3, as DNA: TGTGCCTGGAGTGTACAAGGACATGGCTACACCTTC.

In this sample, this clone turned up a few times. In DNA, the CDR3 is TGTGCCAGCAGCCGATGGGGGGGCTACGAGCAGTACTTC. Translated: CASSRWGGYEQYF. V and J are TRBV7-2 and TRBJ2-7; the match to TRBD2 covers 7 bases. This CDR3 has 13 amino acids. Losses at the gene ends were 5 bases for V and 3 bases for J; bases not matched to a gene: 4. Germline V gene sequence: CDR1 SGHTA, CDR2 FQGNSA.

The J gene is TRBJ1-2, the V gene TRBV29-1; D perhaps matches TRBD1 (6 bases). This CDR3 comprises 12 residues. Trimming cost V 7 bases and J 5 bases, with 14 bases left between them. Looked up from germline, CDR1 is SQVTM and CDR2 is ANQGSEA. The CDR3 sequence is CSAMTGSYGYTF. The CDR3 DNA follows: TGCAGCGCCATGACAGGATCTTATGGCTACACCTTC.

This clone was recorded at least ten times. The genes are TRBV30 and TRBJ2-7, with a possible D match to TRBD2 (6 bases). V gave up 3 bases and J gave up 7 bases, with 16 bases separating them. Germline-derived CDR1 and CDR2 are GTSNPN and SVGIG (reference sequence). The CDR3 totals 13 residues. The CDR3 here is CAWSVGRYEEQYF. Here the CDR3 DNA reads TGTGCCTGGAGCGTCGGGAGATACGAGGAGCAGTACTTC.

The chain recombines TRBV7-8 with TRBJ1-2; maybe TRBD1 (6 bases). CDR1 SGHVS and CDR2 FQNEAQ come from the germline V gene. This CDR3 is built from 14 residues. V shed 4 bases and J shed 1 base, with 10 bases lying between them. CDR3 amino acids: CASSSTGINYGYTF. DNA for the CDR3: TGTGCCAGCAGCTCTACAGGGATTAACTATGGCTACACCTTC.

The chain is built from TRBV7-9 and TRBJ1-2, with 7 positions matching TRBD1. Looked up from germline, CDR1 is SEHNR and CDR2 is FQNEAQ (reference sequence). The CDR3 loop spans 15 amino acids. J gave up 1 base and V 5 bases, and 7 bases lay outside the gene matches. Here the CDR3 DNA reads TGTGCCAGCAGCACCGGACAGGCTCTTAACTATGGCTACACCTTC. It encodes CASSTGQALNYGYTF.

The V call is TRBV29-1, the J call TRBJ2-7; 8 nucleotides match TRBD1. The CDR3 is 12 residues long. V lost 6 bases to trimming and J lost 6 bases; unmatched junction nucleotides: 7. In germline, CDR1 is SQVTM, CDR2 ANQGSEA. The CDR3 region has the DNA TGCAGCGTCGGGACAGGAGACGGCGAGCAGTACTTC. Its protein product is CSVGTGDGEQYF.